The 3 T cell receptor beta chains reported below all come from one sample, sequenced in a study of blood T cell repertoires in COVID-19. Data came from immunoSEQ multiplex PCR; TCRdb stores just in-frame clones and leaves some out. Of about 110,000 clones listed, about 75% were seen once; the top ten hold approximately 19%. Material: peripheral blood. These receptor sequences come from a woman aged 70-85 years with acute or convalescent COVID-19.

This clone occurred once. The V and J genes are TRBV28 and TRBJ2-7, with TRBD1 as a possible D gene (5 bases). Trimming removed 7 bases from V and 2 bases from J, with 12 bases in between. CDR3 length: 13 residues. Per germline, CDR1 MDHEN and CDR2 SYDVKM. Written as DNA, the CDR3 is TGTGCCAGCAATAACAGGCGAACCTACGAGCAGTACTTC. It translates to CASNNRRTYEQYF.

J is TRBJ1-5 and V is TRBV19, with no clear D. CDR1 LNHDA and CDR2 SQIVND come from the germline V gene (reference sequence). V lost 6 bases to trimming and J lost 5 bases, with 14 bases between them. This CDR3 spans 14 amino acids. The CDR3 here is CASSFERMDQPQHF. CDR3 nucleotides: TGTGCCAGTAGCTTCGAGAGAATGGATCAGCCCCAGCATTTT. The full variable domain, rest sourced from reference TRBV19 and TRBJ1-5, is DGGITQSPKYLFRKEGQNVTLSCEQNLNHDAMYWYRQDPGQGLRLIYYSQIVNDFQKGDIAEGYSVSREKKESFPLTVTSAQKNPTAFYLCASSFERMDQPQHFGDGTRLSIL.

The CDR3 loop is CAIRRTVSYEQYF. The CDR3 DNA reads TGTGCCATCAGGAGAACAGTTTCCTACGAGCAGTACTTC. V gene TRBV10-3 combines with J gene TRBJ2-7; D is uncertain. Germline V gives CDR1 ENHRY, CDR2 SYGVKD. The CDR3 totals 13 residues. The V end was cut by 6 bases, the J end by 1 base, with 10 bases between.